Reported below is one TCR beta chain. Per germline, CDR1 LGHDT and CDR2 YNNKEL (reference sequence). CDR3 length equals 15 residues. V was cut by 3 bases and J by 13 bases, with 19 bases left in between. Using immunoSEQ multiplex PCR, the repertoire was profiled, and TCRdb retains in-frame clones only, with some absent. The data contain nearly 70,000 clones, around 95% of them singletons. The chain uses TRBV3-1 (or the pseudogene TRBV3-2) and TRBJ1-6; D call uncertain. The sequenced sample was PBMCs. The TCR sequence derives from a man aged 35 to 55 with rheumatoid arthritis. CDR3 residues: CASSHPGLFLSPLHF. The DNA for the CDR3 is TGTGCCAGCAGCCACCCGGGCCTATTTCTCTCGCCCCTCCACTTT.